The sequence of this T cell receptor beta chain was determined in a study of glioma-infiltrating T cells. Germline V gene data show CDR1 as LGHDT and CDR2 as YNNKEL (reference sequence). This CDR3 contains 13 residues. TCR alpha and beta CDR3 regions were amplified from RNA using iRepertoire nested multiplex PCR. One-step reverse transcription and amplification started from roughly 100-400 ng of tissue mRNA or PBMC total RNA. In TCRdb, the multiplex PCR reads were re-called with MiXCR into one record per CDR3 protein. The data hold about 130,000 distinct CDR3 sequences, with around 23% observed a single time. Comment on this clonotype: Compared with germline, one end of the junction differs, possibly owing to a read error.

V usage is TRBV3-1 and J usage is TRBJ1-1; D call uncertain. Material for sequencing was glioma tissue, nonneoplastic brain tissue, or PBMCs (not recorded which). The receptor comes from a human donor with low-grade glioma or glioblastoma, undergoing nonglioma brain surgery, or in good health (not recorded which). The CDR3 nucleotides read TGTGCCGGCAGCCAGACACTGAACACTGGAGCTTTCTTT. Translating gives CAGSQTLNTGAFF.